This TCR beta chain stems from a study of HIV-infected patients and healthy controls (dated by TCRdb to about 2014). About the full investigation: After three months of therapy, CD4 counts in about 90% of the 16 patients increased to a modest but significant degree while remaining below normal ranges. CD8 counts showed no consistent shift during early therapy, whereas the CD4:CD8 ratio rose slightly. Viral load became undetectable in about 75% of the 16 patients by the second bleed and in all patients after a further year of therapy. The study tested whether deep TCR repertoire sequencing of HIV patients' small blood samples could capture immune perturbation and reconstitution. Patients lacked overall T-cell lymphocytopenia, and total CDR3 counts per chain did not differ significantly from controls.

Whole blood was used without cell fractionation, so all unsorted peripheral T cells were reflected in the repertoire. A roughly 2.5 ml sample of peripheral blood was drawn into Tempus tubes for RNA extraction. HIV-infected adults who had not yet received antiretroviral therapy and were about to begin treatment were enrolled, with the first sixteen eligible patients processed. Patients were deemed ineligible for enrollment if they had febrile or AIDS-related illness, tumors, hepatitis B or C coinfection, immunomodulatory therapy, recent vaccination or treatment interruptions. The TURBO-DNase kit was used to remove leftover genomic DNA, and GLOBINclear was used to deplete globin mRNA. Just before antiretroviral therapy was started, pretreatment blood was collected from HIV-infected patients. Comment on this clonotype: Its binding antigen is unknown. Within one base of it there is no much larger clone, and no base qualities were kept.

V is shortened by 6 bases, J by 3 bases, and the region joining them spans 18 bases. From a lookup of the germline V gene, CDR1 and CDR2 are SGHVS and FQNEAQ. The CDR3, cysteine through phenylalanine, is 15 amino acids long. CDR3 DNA only is kept here, 45 bases in frame from base 1. Points the paper makes about the study in general: Healthy controls shared more CDR3s between individuals than HIV+ patients, by Jaccard index and by count of highly shared sequences. Eight alpha and eight beta V genes showed significantly different mean usage between HIV-infected patients and controls. Alpha-chain CDR3s from MAIT cells appeared at high frequency in healthy controls but were severely depleted in HIV+ repertoires. Compared with untreated HIV+ repertoires, healthy control repertoires had roughly threefold more distinct CDR3s and a higher Shannon diversity. Sequencing depth was restricted by the use of whole blood, which also prevented the dynamics of distinct T-cell subpopulations from being separated. Alpha-beta chain pairing was not determined in the samples. Only sixteen HIV-infected individuals were processed, which the authors considered a major limit on how widely the findings apply. Comparisons were complicated by unequal numbers of distinct sequences between patients and controls, and rare events from HIV-infected data were overweighted by size-matching. Donor HLA types were not determined in the study. Oligoclonality may be reflected in the significantly higher mean Gini indices of HIV-infected repertoires compared with controls. Slight age and sex profile differences between the study cohorts did not explain the observed diversity differences. HIV-associated CDR3s exhibited a significant reduction in frequency during therapy, whereas CMV-associated CDR3s exhibited no significant change, although the majority increased in frequency. The apparent post-therapy recovery of the Gini index in HIV-infected patients was not reproduced in size-matched repertoire data.

SuperScript III was used to reverse transcribe 500 ng RNA with primers targeting the alpha and beta constant regions. Separate libraries for the alpha and beta chains were generated through chain-specific third strand synthesis that incorporated multiplexing indices. The protocol used a single primer pair to amplify all rearrangements within a chain, which avoided primer bias, and attached molecular barcodes to each cDNA molecule. T4 RNA Ligase 1 joined purified cDNA to a 5' RACE adapter that carried a random hexamer and the SP2 sequencing primer site. With slow temperature ramps used to favor optimal annealing, second strand synthesis was primed from the SP2 site with Phusion polymerase. Two random hexamer sequences, both added before amplification and joined together, made up the 12-nucleotide barcode of each molecule. An amplification PCR of around 25 cycles with P5s and P7 primers came after a short first PCR that had added P5 and P7 adapter elements plus a second index. Libraries received 27 PCR cycles in total, were quantified on a Qubit, sized on a Bioanalyzer, and diluted to approximately 3.7 nM. Sequencing of the normalized libraries was performed on an Illumina MiSeq with 2 x 250 paired-end kits. Into about 10 ul Tris-Cl, the reverse transcription reactions were eluted following cleanup on MinElute columns. A 1:1 ratio of AMPure XP beads was used to clean the adapter ligations after they had run for about 23 hours at 16 degrees C. The paper's data handling went like this. Demultiplexed FASTQ files were processed with a modified Decombinator that output V, J, insert and barcode information. Sequences that shared a barcode but differed from the dominant sequence were discarded as errors, and original cDNA molecules were estimated by counting barcodes clustered at Levenshtein distance 3. For downstream analyses, the R packages ineq, vegan, igraph and RCytoscape were used, along with IMGT nomenclature and CDR3 definitions. V gene usage was computed over distinct sequences, each TCR counted once to avoid skew from clonal expansion. Within a donor, similarity networks joined unique CDR3 amino acid sequences in every case where two of them were separated by a single Levenshtein edit. The authors compiled published HIV-specific CDR3s (around 90 alpha, 650 to 800 beta) and CMV-specific CDR3s (approximately 14 alpha, a few hundred beta) and searched for them in the repertoires. Random subsampling to size-matched repertoires showed patients' decreased diversity was not caused by their lower sequence numbers. In TCRdb, the public reads were trimmed at Q25 with fastp and aligned with MiXCR, with productive beta chains retained. Rows with a matching CDR3 protein are joined into one entry that keeps the most common DNA and genes. The V and J calls shown here were made by TCRdb, not taken from the authors' results. This sample holds around 5,300 distinct CDR3 sequences; around 21% were observed only once. The ten largest clones capture under 25% of the sample.

This clonotype originated in an adult with HIV infection. The V and J segments used are TRBV7-8 and TRBJ2-7; the D gene is perhaps TRBD2, on 6 matching bases. The specimen was blood, collected before antiretroviral therapy. The DNA sequence is given as TGTGCCAGCAGTACTTCCGGGAGCGACCGCTACGAGCAGTACTTC. Its product reads: CASSTSGSDRYEQYF. The reference TRBV7-8 and TRBJ2-7 proteins fill in what lies around the CDR3, so the full variable domain reads GAGVSQSPRYKVAKRGQDVALRCDPISGHVSLFWYQQALGQGPEFLTYFQNEAQLDKSGLPSDRFFAERPEGSVSTLKIQRTQQEDSAVYLCASSTSGSDRYEQYFGPGTRLTVT.